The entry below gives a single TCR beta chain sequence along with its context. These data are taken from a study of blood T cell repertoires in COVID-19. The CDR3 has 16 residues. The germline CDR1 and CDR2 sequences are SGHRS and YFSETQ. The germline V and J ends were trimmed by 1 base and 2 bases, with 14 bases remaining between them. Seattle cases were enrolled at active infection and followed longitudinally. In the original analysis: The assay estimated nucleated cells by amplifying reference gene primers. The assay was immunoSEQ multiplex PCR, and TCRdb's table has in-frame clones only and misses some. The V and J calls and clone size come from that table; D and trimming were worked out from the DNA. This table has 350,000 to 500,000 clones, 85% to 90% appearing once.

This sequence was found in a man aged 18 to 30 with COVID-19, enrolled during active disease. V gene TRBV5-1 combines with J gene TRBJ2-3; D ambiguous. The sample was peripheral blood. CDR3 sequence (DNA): TGCGCCAGCAGCTTGCCCAGAGACGGAGCCACAGATACGCAGTATTTT. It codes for CASSLPRDGATDTQYF.